Following are 9 T cell receptor beta chains from one sample sequenced in a study of cytomegalovirus exposure and HLA in healthy donors. PCR used 60 Vbeta primers and 13 Jbeta primers. Sequencing was performed with immunoSEQ multiplex PCR; in TCRdb, only in-frame clones are kept and a portion is missing. Among about 160,000 clones, 55% to 80% were seen once, and the ten largest hold roughly 6.8%. Sequenced: PBMCs. Receptors were obtained from a woman in her sixties in good health and CMV-seropositive.

The chain recombines TRBV7-2 with TRBJ2-1, with TRBD2 identical over 8 bases. CDR3 length: 17 residues. CDR1 is SGHTA and CDR2 is FQGNSA in the germline V gene. Unmatched junction bases numbered 13, after V lost 5 bases and J lost 4 bases. The CDR3 coding sequence is TGTGCCAGCAGCCCCAGGGACGGGAGGGTGGGTTACAATGAGCAGTTCTTC. Its protein is CASSPRDGRVGYNEQFF.

This clone was found a few times. This chain uses TRBV7-3 with TRBJ2-1; 10 positions agree with TRBD1. CDR3 size: 15 residues. V lost 4 bases and J lost 7; bases outside the gene matches: 7. CDR1 and CDR2 from the germline V gene are SGHTA and FQGTGA. CDR3 sequence reads: CASSSSGQGRNEQFF. The CDR3 bases are TGTGCCAGCAGCTCCTCGGGACAGGGGAGAAATGAGCAGTTCTTC.

This rearrangement joins TRBV15 to TRBJ2-1, with a possible D match to TRBD1 (5 bases). Trimming took 0 bases from V and 5 from J, leaving 8 bases between them. The germline V gene encodes CDR1 LNHNV and CDR2 YYDKDF (reference sequence). The CDR3 loop spans 14 amino acids. CDR3 bases: TGTGCCACCAGCAGAGACAGGGTGGACAATGAGCAGTTCTTC. It encodes CATSRDRVDNEQFF.

The V call is TRBV30, the J call TRBJ1-6; TRBD1 agrees at 7 bases. CDR3 length equals 13 residues. Germline CDR1 is GTSNPN and CDR2 is SVGIG (reference sequence). Losses at the gene ends were 2 bases for V and 10 bases for J; bases not matched to a gene: 5. This CDR3 reads CAWSFSGGSPLHF. CDR3 DNA sequence: TGTGCCTGGAGTTTTTCAGGGGGGTCACCCCTCCACTTT.

V is TRBV6-1 and J is TRBJ1-1; a weak D match, TRBD1 (6 bases). Germline CDR1 reads MNHNS; CDR2 reads SASEGT. Between the trimmed V and J ends, which lost 8 bases and 5 bases, there was a span of 9 bases. This CDR3 is built from 11 residues. CDR3 nucleotides: TGTGCCAGCGAACAGGGTACTGAAGCTTTCTTT. Translation gives CASEQGTEAFF.

The J gene is TRBJ2-1, the V gene TRBV12-5; perhaps TRBD2 as D (5 bases). Germline V lookup: CDR1 LGHNT, CDR2 FRNRAP. Trimming removed 0 bases at V and 10 bases at J, with 10 bases between. There are 13 residues in the CDR3. The CDR3 region is CASGLVNGEEQFF. The CDR3 DNA sequence: TGTGCTAGTGGTTTGGTAAACGGGGAAGAGCAGTTCTTC.

CDR3 in DNA: TGTGCCAGCAGTCCCGTGGCCCACAATGAGCAGTTCTTC. The encoded protein is CASSPVAHNEQFF. The genes are TRBV6-6 and TRBJ2-1; D gene unclear. There are 13 residues in the CDR3. V lost 5 bases to trimming and J lost 5 bases, with 10 bases between them. Germline V gene lookup returns CDR1 MNHNY and CDR2 SVGAGI (reference sequence).

Comment on this clone: At the DNA level, this CDR3 is encoded by other sequences in the same sample as well. The V gene is TRBV29-1, the J gene TRBJ1-1, with D perhaps matching TRBD1 (6 bases). The V end was cut by 7 bases, the J end by 1 base, with 16 bases between. The germline V gene has CDR1 SQVTM and CDR2 ANQGSEA. The CDR3 extends over 14 amino acids. This CDR3 is CSATRGPTNTEAFF. The CDR3 nucleotides are TGCAGCGCGACCAGGGGACCCACGAACACTGAAGCTTTCTTT.

The CDR3 sequence: CASSYSRTSGEQFF. In DNA form, the CDR3 reads TGTGCCAGCAGTTACTCTCGGACTAGCGGTGAGCAGTTCTTC. This sequence joins TRBV6-5 and TRBJ2-1, with 10 bases lining up with TRBD2. The CDR3 is made up of 14 amino acids. Germline V gene lookup returns CDR1 MNHEY and CDR2 SVGAGI. V was pared by 0 bases and J by 9 bases, with 2 bases of the junction left unmatched.